A single T cell receptor (beta chain) is shown here with its context. Its matching antigen is unknown. Amplification used 60 Vbeta primers and 13 Jbeta primers. Profiling relied on immunoSEQ multiplex PCR, and the TCRdb table lists in-frame clones only, not all of them. The sample has around 150,000 clones; approximately 84% are singletons. The data originate from a study of cytomegalovirus exposure and HLA in healthy donors. Study-wide results and caveats: Over 15,000 TCR beta sequences were associated with HLA alleles at 0.05 false discovery rate in a later analysis. Equally common other TCR beta chains were less clonally expanded than HLA-associated ones, a later analysis found. A later analysis found TCR association rates differed by HLA locus, highest for DRB1 and lowest for HLA-C.

V lost 5 bases and J lost 3; bases outside the gene matches: 15. The V gene's germline CDR1 is SGHDT and CDR2 YYEEEE. This CDR3 is 17 amino acids long. The chain has TRBV5-6 and TRBJ1-1, with 8 bases fitting TRBD1. The material sequenced was PBMCs. This TCR was sampled from a man between 18 and 35 years old in good health and CMV-seropositive. CDR3 in amino acids: CASSLGLRGLGDTEAFF. In DNA, the CDR3 is TGTGCCAGCAGTCTGGGGCTCAGGGGGCTAGGAGACACTGAAGCTTTCTTT.